Listed here are 2 T cell receptor beta chains from one sample, sequenced in a study of blood T cell repertoires in COVID-19. The assay was immunoSEQ multiplex PCR, and TCRdb's table has in-frame clones only and misses some. The sample has approximately 170,000 clones, approximately 85% seen once; the top ten hold 9%. Sequencing was carried out using PBMCs or T cells enriched from blood (not recorded which). All receptors come from a young woman who had recovered from COVID-19.

In this sample, this clone turned up once. This chain joins TRBV9 and TRBJ2-3, with 8 positions matching TRBD2. The CDR3 covers 18 residues. V lost 1 base and J lost 1; bases outside the gene matches: 11. Per the germline V gene, CDR1 is SGDLS and CDR2 is YYNGEE. The CDR3 region is CASSVSAGGRLGTDTQYF. The CDR3 coding sequence is TGTGCCAGCAGCGTATCGGCGGGGGGTCGCCTAGGCACAGATACGCAGTATTTT.

This rearrangement joins TRBV29-1 to TRBJ2-7; 8 bases match TRBD2. The CDR3 is 15 amino acids. Germline trimming cut 5 bases from V and 3 bases from J; bases unmatched to any gene: 12. Germline-derived CDR1 and CDR2 are SQVTM and ANQGSEA. The CDR3 loop is CSVTPWGREDYEQYF. In DNA, the CDR3 is TGCAGCGTTACCCCGTGGGGGCGGGAGGACTACGAGCAGTACTTC.